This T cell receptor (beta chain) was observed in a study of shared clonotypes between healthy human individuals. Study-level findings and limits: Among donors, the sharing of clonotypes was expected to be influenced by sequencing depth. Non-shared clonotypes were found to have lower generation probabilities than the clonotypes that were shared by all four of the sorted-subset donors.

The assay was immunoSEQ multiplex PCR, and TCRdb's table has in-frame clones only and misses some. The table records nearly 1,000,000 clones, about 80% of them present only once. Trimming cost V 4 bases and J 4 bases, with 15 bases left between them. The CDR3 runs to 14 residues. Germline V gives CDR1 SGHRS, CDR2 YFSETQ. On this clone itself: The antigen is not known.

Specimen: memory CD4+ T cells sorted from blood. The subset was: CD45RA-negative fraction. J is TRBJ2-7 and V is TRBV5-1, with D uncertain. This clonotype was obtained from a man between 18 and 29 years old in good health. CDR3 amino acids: CASSPSGTLYEQYF. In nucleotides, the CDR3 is TGCGCCAGCAGCCCGTCGGGTACCCTGTACGAGCAGTACTTC. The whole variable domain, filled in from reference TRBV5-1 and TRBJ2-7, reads KAGVTQTPRYLIKTRGQQVTLSCSPISGHRSVSWYQQTPGQGLQFLFEYFSETQRNKGNFPGRFSGRQFSNSRSEMNVSTLELGDSALYLCASSPSGTLYEQYFGPGTRLTVT.